The sequence of this T cell receptor beta chain was determined in a study of blood T cell repertoires in COVID-19 (dated by TCRdb to about 2020). For the wider study: Samples from collaborators originated in the United States, Italy and Spain and spanned both the acute and convalescent phases of COVID-19. Subjects who had been exposed to COVID-19, were actively infected with it, or had recovered from it provided the deeply sampled blood TCRbeta repertoires that made up the dataset. The repertoires were made available in a free public database intended to serve as a resource for research on the immune response to SARS-CoV-2. The material from the prospective study consisted of cDNA or gDNA derived from T cells, B-cell-depleted T cells, or PBMCs. Where HLA class I and class II types were available, the types were taken from metadata supplied by the sample provider, not from assay-based typing. Nearly every sample came with metadata listing a de-identified subject ID, COVID-19 status, age in years and sex. Samples were obtained from the ongoing ImmuneRACE study (first 160 participants) and from about 1,300 subjects provided by 6 global collaborators.

Summary of the overall study and its limitations: The quantity of clinical and demographic metadata differed by source and by participant and was supplied without curation.

For this clone: Its specific antigen is unknown. Base qualities were left out, and no much larger clone turns up one base away.

Clipping removes 2 bases from V and 8 bases from J, with 6 as the unmatched junction base count. The CDR1 and CDR2 encoded by the germline V gene (reference sequence) are MNHEY and SMNVEV. From cysteine to phenylalanine, the CDR3 is 15 amino acids long. The CDR3 DNA has 45 bases and is translated from base 1. In the prospective study, participants were roughly 18 to 89 years old, resided in about two dozen geographic areas of the United States, and were enrolled through a virtual design. To assign participants to cohorts, the prospective study relied on clinical history that participants themselves reported in a screening survey and a study questionnaire. ImmuneRACE Cohort 3 recovered participants were defined by two consecutive negative NP/OP PCR tests, healthcare professional clearance, or symptom resolution. Each participant in the prospective study had whole blood, serum and a nasopharyngeal or oropharyngeal swab collected by mobile phlebotomists. Prospective study participants could optionally give additional blood draws and questionnaires over a roughly two-month period. Blood samples from the prospective study were shipped frozen or at room temperature prior to DNA extraction.

The immunoSEQ Assay, a bias-controlled multiplex PCR, was used to amplify TCRbeta CDR3 regions from genomic DNA. The paper's data handling went like this. The number of nucleated cells in each sample was estimated from the amplification of reference gene primers within the assay. To quantify the absolute abundance of each unique TCRbeta CDR3 rearrangement, sequence reads were collapsed and filtered. Productive Simpson clonality was computed per sample as the square root of Simpson's diversity index over productive rearrangements. Held by TCRdb, this immuneACCESS table contains in-frame sequences only and omits some clones. Under half of the omission traces to an unresolved V gene where checked; the cause of the rest is unknown. V and J calls plus clone size are reproduced from that table; the DNA served to infer D and trimming. For this sample the table gives approximately 230,000 clones, of which about 80% were detected only once. The ten largest account for 15% of the sample.

This sequence uses TRBV27 and TRBJ2-1; 10 junctional bases match TRBD2. The sequence was obtained from a man aged 35-49 years who had recovered from COVID-19. Material for sequencing was PBMCs or T cells enriched from blood (not recorded which). At the DNA level, the sequence is TGTGCCAGCAGTTTAATACTAGCGGGGACGCATGAGCAGTTCTTC. Translated, this gives CASSLILAGTHEQFF.